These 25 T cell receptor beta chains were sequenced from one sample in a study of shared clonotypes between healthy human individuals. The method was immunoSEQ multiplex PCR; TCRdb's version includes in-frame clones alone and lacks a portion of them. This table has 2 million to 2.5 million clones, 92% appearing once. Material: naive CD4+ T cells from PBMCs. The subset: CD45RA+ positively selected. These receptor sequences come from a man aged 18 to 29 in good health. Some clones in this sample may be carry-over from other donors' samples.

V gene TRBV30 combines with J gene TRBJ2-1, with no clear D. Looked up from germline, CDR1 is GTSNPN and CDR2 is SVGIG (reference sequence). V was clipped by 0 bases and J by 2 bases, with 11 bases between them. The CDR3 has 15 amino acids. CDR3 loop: CAWSVRLRPYNEQFF. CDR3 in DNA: TGTGCCTGGAGTGTACGTCTTCGCCCCTACAATGAGCAGTTCTTC.

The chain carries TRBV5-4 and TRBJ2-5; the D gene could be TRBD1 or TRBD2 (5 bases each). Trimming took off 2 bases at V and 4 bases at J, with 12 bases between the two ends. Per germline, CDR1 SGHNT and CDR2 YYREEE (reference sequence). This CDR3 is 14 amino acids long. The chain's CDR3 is CASSFRGPAETQYF. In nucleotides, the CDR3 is TGTGCCAGCAGCTTCCGGGGACCCGCAGAGACCCAGTACTTC.

This chain's CDR3 is CASTDRRDGGYTF. In DNA, the CDR3 is TGTGCCAGCACCGATCGAAGGGATGGCGGCTACACCTTC. The chain is built from TRBV28 and TRBJ1-2, with D unresolved. CDR3 length: 13 amino acids. From germline, CDR1 is MDHEN and CDR2 SYDVKM. V gave up 7 bases and J gave up 8 bases, with 17 bases separating them.

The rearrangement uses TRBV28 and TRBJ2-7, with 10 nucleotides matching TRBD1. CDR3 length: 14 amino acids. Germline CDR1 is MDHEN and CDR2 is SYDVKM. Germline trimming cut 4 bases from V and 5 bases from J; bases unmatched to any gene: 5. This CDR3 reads CASSSGQGGNEQYF. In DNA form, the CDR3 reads TGTGCCAGCAGTTCCGGACAGGGGGGCAACGAGCAGTACTTC. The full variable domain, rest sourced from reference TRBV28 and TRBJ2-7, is DVKVTQSSRYLVKRTGEKVFLECVQDMDHENMFWYRQDPGLGLRLIYFSYDVKMKEKGDIPEGYSVSREKKERFSLILESASTNQTSMYLCASSSGQGGNEQYFGPGTRLTVT.

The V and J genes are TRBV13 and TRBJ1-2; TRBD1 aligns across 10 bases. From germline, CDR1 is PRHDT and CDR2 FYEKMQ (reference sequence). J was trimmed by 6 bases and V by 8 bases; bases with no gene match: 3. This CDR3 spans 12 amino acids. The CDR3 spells CASGQGGDGYTF. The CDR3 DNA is TGTGCCAGCGGACAGGGGGGAGATGGCTACACCTTC.

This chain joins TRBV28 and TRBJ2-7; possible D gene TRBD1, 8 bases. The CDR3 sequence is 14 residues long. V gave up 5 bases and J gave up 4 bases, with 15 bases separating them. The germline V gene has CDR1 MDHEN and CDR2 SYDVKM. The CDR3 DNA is TGTGCCAGCAGTCTCGACAGGGGAGGGTACGAGCAGTACTTC. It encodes CASSLDRGGYEQYF.

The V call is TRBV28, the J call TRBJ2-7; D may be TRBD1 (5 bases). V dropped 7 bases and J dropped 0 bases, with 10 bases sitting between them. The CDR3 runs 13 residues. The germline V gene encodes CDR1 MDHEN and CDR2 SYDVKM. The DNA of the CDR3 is TGTGCCAGCACCAGGGTAAACTCCTACGAGCAGTACTTC. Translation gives CASTRVNSYEQYF.

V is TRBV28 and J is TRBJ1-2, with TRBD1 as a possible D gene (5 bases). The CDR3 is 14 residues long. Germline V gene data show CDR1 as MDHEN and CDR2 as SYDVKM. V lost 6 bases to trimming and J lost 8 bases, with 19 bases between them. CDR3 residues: CASRQLDGARGYTF. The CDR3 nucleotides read TGTGCCAGCAGACAGTTGGACGGGGCTCGAGGCTACACCTTC.

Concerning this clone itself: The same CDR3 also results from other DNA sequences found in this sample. The CDR3 loop reads CASSVGLAGAYEQYF. CDR3 bases: TGTGCCAGCAGCGTAGGACTAGCGGGAGCCTACGAGCAGTACTTC. The genes are TRBV9 and TRBJ2-7; 12 nucleotides agree with TRBD2. Germline V gives CDR1 SGDLS, CDR2 YYNGEE. The junction had 0 bases not matched to a gene; V was cut back by 0 bases and J by 2 bases. The CDR3 is 15 amino acids. Supplemented by reference TRBV9 and TRBJ2-7, the full variable domain reads DSGVTQTPKHLITATGQRVTLRCSPRSGDLSVYWYQQSLDQGLQFLIQYYNGEERAKGNILERFSAQQFPDLHSELNLSSLELGDSALYFCASSVGLAGAYEQYFGPGTRLTVT.

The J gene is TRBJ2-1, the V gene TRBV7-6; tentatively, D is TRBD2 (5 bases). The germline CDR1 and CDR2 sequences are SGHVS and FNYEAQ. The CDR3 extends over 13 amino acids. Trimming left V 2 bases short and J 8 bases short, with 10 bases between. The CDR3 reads CASSLNWGDEQFF. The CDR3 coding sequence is TGTGCCAGCAGCTTAAATTGGGGAGATGAGCAGTTCTTC.

For the CDR3, the DNA is TGTGCCTATTGCGGGAGGCTCTCCTACAATGAGCAGTTCTTC. Protein sequence: CAYCGRLSYNEQFF. The chain is built from TRBV30 and TRBJ2-1, with 8 bases that match TRBD2. The germline CDR1 and CDR2 sequences are GTSNPN and SVGIG (reference sequence). Trimming took 7 bases from V and 0 from J; bases not matched to a gene: 5. This CDR3 region has 14 residues.

CDR3 nucleotides: TGCGCCAGCAGCCAACTTCAGACTAGGAAAGAGACCCAGTACTTC. It yields the protein CASSQLQTRKETQYF. The genes are TRBV4-1 and TRBJ2-5; D is possibly TRBD2 (6 bases). Germline V gives CDR1 MGHRA, CDR2 YSYEKL. The CDR3 runs to 15 residues. Trimming removed 2 bases at V and 3 bases at J, with 13 bases between.

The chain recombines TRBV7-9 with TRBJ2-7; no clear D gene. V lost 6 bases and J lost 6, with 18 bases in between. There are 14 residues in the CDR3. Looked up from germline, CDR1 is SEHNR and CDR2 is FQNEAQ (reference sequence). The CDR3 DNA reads TGTGCCAGCAGTCAAAGGACCCAAAGCTTCGAGCAGTACTTC. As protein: CASSQRTQSFEQYF. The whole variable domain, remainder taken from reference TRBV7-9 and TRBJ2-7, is DTGVSQNPRHKITKRGQNVTFRCDPISEHNRLYWYRQTLGQGPEFLTYFQNEAQLEKSRLLSDRFSAERPKGSFSTLEIQRTEQGDSAMYLCASSQRTQSFEQYFGPGTRLTVT.

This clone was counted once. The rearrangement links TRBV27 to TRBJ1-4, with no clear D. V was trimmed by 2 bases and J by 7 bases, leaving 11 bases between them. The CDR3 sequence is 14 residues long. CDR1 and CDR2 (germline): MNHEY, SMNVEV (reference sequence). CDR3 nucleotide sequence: TGTGCCAGCAGTTTAGAGGGTGTGGGTGAAAAACTGTTTTTT. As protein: CASSLEGVGEKLFF.

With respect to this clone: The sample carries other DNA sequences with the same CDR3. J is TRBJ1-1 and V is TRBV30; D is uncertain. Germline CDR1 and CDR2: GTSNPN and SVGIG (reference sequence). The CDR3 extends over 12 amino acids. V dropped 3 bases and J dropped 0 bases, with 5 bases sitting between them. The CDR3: CAWSPLNTEAFF. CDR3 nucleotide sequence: TGTGCCTGGAGCCCTTTGAACACTGAAGCTTTCTTT.

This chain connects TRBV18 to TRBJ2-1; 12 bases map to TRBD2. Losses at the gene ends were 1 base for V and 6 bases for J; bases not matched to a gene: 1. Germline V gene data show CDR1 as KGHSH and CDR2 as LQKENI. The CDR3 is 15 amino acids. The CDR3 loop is CASSPRLAGVNEQFF. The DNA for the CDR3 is TGTGCCAGCTCACCACGACTAGCGGGAGTCAATGAGCAGTTCTTC.

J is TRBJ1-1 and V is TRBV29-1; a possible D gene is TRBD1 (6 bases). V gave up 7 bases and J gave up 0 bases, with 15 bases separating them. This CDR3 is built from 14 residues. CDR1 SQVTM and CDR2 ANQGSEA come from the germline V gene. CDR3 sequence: CSARQVLMNTEAFF. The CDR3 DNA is TGCAGCGCTAGACAGGTTCTAATGAACACTGAAGCTTTCTTT.

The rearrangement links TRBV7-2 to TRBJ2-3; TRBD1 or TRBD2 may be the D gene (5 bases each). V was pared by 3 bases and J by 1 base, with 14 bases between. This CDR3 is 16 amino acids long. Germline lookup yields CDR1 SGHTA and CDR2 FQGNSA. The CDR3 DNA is TGTGCCAGCAGCTTGGTGTCGGGACCCGGCACAGATACGCAGTATTTT. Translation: CASSLVSGPGTDTQYF. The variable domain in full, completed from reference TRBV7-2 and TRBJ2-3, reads GAGVSQSPSNKVTEKGKDVELRCDPISGHTALYWYRQSLGQGLEFLIYFQGNSAPDKSGLPSDRFSAERTGGSVSTLTIQRTQQEDSAVYLCASSLVSGPGTDTQYFGPGTRLTVL.

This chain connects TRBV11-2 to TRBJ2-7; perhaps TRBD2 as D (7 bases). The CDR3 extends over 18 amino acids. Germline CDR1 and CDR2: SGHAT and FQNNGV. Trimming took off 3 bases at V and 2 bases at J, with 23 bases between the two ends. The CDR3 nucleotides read TGTGCCAGCAGCTTGGGCAATTGGGGGCGGGAGATTACCTACGAGCAGTACTTC. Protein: CASSLGNWGREITYEQYF.

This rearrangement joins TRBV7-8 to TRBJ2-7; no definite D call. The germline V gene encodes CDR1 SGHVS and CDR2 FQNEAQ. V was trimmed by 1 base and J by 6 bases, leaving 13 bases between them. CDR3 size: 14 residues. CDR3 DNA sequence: TGTGCCAGCAGCTTAGTCAGCCAAAACAGCGAGCAGTACTTC. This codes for CASSLVSQNSEQYF.

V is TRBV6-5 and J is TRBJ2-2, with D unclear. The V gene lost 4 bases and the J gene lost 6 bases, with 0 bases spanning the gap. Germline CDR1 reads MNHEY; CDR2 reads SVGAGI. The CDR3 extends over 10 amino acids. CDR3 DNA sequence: TGTGCCAGCAGTTCCGGGGAGCTGTTTTTT. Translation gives CASSSGELFF.

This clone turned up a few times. The CDR3 nucleotides read TGTGCCAGCAGGGCACAGGTTACCTCCTACGAGCAGTACTTC. Residues: CASRAQVTSYEQYF. J is TRBJ2-7 and V is TRBV6-1, with D maybe TRBD1 (5 bases). The CDR3 is made up of 14 amino acids. V dropped 6 bases and J dropped 0 bases, with 12 bases sitting between them. CDR1 is MNHNS and CDR2 is SASEGT in the germline V gene.

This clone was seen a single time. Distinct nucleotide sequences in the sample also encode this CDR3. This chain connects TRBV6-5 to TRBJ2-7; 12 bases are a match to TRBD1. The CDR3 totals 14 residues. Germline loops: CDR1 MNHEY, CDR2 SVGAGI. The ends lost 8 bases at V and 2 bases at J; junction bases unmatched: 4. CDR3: CASRGTGGPYEQYF. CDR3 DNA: TGTGCCAGCCGAGGGACAGGGGGCCCCTACGAGCAGTACTTC.

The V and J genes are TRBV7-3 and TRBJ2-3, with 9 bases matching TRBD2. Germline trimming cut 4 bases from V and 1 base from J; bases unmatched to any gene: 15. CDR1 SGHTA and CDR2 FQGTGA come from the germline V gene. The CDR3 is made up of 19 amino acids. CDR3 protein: CASSSRGGASGKGTDTQYF. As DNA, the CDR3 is TGTGCCAGCAGCTCGCGAGGGGGGGCTAGCGGGAAAGGCACAGATACGCAGTATTTT. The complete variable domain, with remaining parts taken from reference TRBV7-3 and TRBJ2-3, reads GAGVSQTPSNKVTEKGKYVELRCDPISGHTALYWYRQSLGQGPEFLIYFQGTGAADDSGLPNDRFFAVRPEGSVSTLKIQRTERGDSAVYLCASSSRGGASGKGTDTQYFGPGTRLTVL.

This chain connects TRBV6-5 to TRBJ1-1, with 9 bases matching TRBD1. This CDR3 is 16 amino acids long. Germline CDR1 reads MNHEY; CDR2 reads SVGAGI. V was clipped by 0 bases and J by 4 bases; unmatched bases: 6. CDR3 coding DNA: TGTGCCAGCAGTTACTCTATGGGACAGGGAACCACTGAAGCTTTCTTT. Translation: CASSYSMGQGTTEAFF.